This TCR beta chain came from a study of T cell responses to AZD1222 COVID-19 vaccine. The CDR3 contains 12 residues. The germline V and J ends were trimmed by 0 bases and 12 bases, with 9 bases remaining between them. CDR1 and CDR2 from the germline V gene are LGHDT and YNNKEL (reference sequence). This table comes from immunoSEQ multiplex PCR, and its TCRdb copy is limited to in-frame clones, with some not included. Of roughly 20,000 clones listed, roughly 84% are singletons. The study's findings and limits: Two AZD1222 doses significantly raised spike-specific TCR breadth and depth over controls.

In the case of this clone: Its target is unknown.

The sequence derives from an adult who received the AZD1222 COVID-19 vaccine. The material was peripheral blood, obtained 28 days after the second AZD1222 dose. The rearrangement links TRBV3-1 (or the pseudogene TRBV3-2) to TRBJ2-1; no clear D. This CDR3 reads CASSQENMGQFF. The CDR3 bases are TGTGCCAGCAGCCAAGAGAATATGGGGCAGTTCTTC.